The sequence of this TCR beta chain was determined in a study of PD-L1 blockade in urothelial cancer. The wider study: After treatment start, blood was analyzed at 3 weeks (second dose) and at 6 weeks.

Time point noted: pretreatment peripheral blood. Patients suffered from locally advanced or metastatic urothelial carcinoma. This CDR3 region has 14 residues. The germline V gene encodes CDR1 SGHNT and CDR2 YYREEE (reference sequence). V was clipped by 5 bases and J by 0 bases; unmatched bases: 4. Study results and limitations: At the 3-week point, tumor-associated blood clones expanded more in durable-benefit patients.

Generated by immunoSEQ multiplex PCR, the TCRdb table keeps only in-frame clones and is missing some. The repertoire includes tens of thousands of clones, around 83% of them detected once, and 8% to 10% sits in the top ten. For this clone: What it recognizes is unknown.

The material sequenced was PBMCs, taken around atezolizumab (anti-PD-L1) treatment. This chain links TRBV5-4 with TRBJ2-7; 8 bases align to TRBD1. The sequence derives from an older woman with urothelial cancer. The CDR3 loop is CASSLGQGSYEQYF. CDR3 bases: TGTGCCAGCAGTCTCGGACAGGGCTCCTACGAGCAGTACTTC.